The 11 T cell receptor beta chains reported below all come from one sample, sequenced in a study of T cell changes during pregnancy in multiple sclerosis. Generated by immunoSEQ multiplex PCR, the TCRdb table keeps only in-frame clones and is missing some. Of fewer than 85,000 clones in the sample, about 89% were seen once. The sequencing used peripheral blood, collected before pregnancy. The receptors shown here come from a female donor with multiple sclerosis, enrolled in a pregnancy study.

The chain carries TRBV4-1 and TRBJ2-4; 12 positions match TRBD1. CDR3 length: 21 residues. Germline trimming cut 1 base from V and 1 base from J; bases unmatched to any gene: 14. Germline V gives CDR1 MGHRA, CDR2 YSYEKL. CDR3 nucleotides: TGCGCCAGCAGCCAAGGCCTCTGGGACAGGGGGCGGACTTGGGCCAAAAACATTCAGTACTTC. The encoded protein is CASSQGLWDRGRTWAKNIQYF.

The chain recombines TRBV7-8 with TRBJ1-5; 8 bases match TRBD1. Trimming cost V 6 bases and J 6 bases; bases outside gene matches: 4. There are 13 residues in the CDR3. CDR1 and CDR2 (germline): SGHVS, FQNEAQ. The CDR3 is CASRQGAVQPQHF. DNA of the CDR3: TGTGCCAGCAGGCAGGGGGCCGTTCAGCCCCAGCATTTT.

The CDR3 DNA reads TGTGCCAGCACGGTATACACGGGAAACCCAGAGCAGTTCTTC. Amino acids: CASTVYTGNPEQFF. This chain connects TRBV27 to TRBJ2-1; possibly TRBD2 for D (5 bases). Germline CDR1 MNHEY, CDR2 SMNVEV (reference sequence). The ends were cut back, 7 bases at V and 10 bases at J, with 20 bases in the middle. There are 14 residues in the CDR3.

This chain links TRBV7-9 with TRBJ1-3, with D uncertain. CDR1 and CDR2 from the germline V gene are SEHNR and FQNEAQ (reference sequence). V lost 7 bases and J 0 bases, leaving 10 bases between the germline ends. This CDR3 is built from 14 residues. CDR3 coding DNA: TGTGCCAGCACCAGAACTAGCTCTGGAAACACCATATATTTT. Amino acid sequence: CASTRTSSGNTIYF.

This chain connects TRBV28 to TRBJ1-5; D might be TRBD1 (6 bases). Trimming took 3 bases from V and 2 from J, leaving 14 bases between them. The CDR3 is 16 residues long. Looked up from germline, CDR1 is MDHEN and CDR2 is SYDVKM. DNA for the CDR3: TGTGCCAGCAGTTTGATAGGGAGGGGGGGCAATCAGCCCCAGCATTTT. It translates to CASSLIGRGGNQPQHF. Variable domain in full (rest from reference TRBV28 and TRBJ1-5): DVKVTQSSRYLVKRTGEKVFLECVQDMDHENMFWYRQDPGLGLRLIYFSYDVKMKEKGDIPEGYSVSREKKERFSLILESASTNQTSMYLCASSLIGRGGNQPQHFGDGTRLSIL.

J is TRBJ2-5 and V is TRBV18; 7 bases agree with TRBD2. CDR1 and CDR2 from the germline V gene are KGHSH and LQKENI. The CDR3 is 14 amino acids. Trimming took 3 bases from V and 4 from J; bases not matched to a gene: 5. CDR3 loop: CASSPRGGRETQYF. In DNA form, the CDR3 reads TGTGCCAGCTCACCGCGCGGGGGACGAGAGACCCAGTACTTC.

The chain links TRBV28 to TRBJ2-3; 8 bases line up with TRBD2. After removal of 6 bases from V and 0 bases from J, the junction contained 5 bases not matched to a gene. This CDR3 is 15 amino acids long. The germline CDR1 and CDR2 sequences are MDHEN and SYDVKM. The CDR3 here is CASRRGGLSTDTQYF. For the CDR3, the DNA is TGTGCCAGCAGACGCGGGGGGCTGAGCACAGATACGCAGTATTTT.

The rearrangement links TRBV5-4 to TRBJ2-6; perhaps TRBD1 as D (5 bases). Trimming cost V 5 bases and J 0 bases, with 21 bases left between them. The CDR3 is 19 amino acids. Per germline, CDR1 SGHNT and CDR2 YYREEE (reference sequence). CDR3 sequence: CASSDEEDRGASGANVLTF. The CDR3 DNA follows: TGTGCCAGCAGTGATGAAGAAGACAGAGGAGCCTCTGGGGCCAACGTCCTGACTTTC. The entire variable domain, with the rest obtained from reference TRBV5-4 and TRBJ2-6, is as follows: ETGVTQSPTHLIKTRGQQVTLRCSSQSGHNTVSWYQQALGQGPQFIFQYYREEENGRGNFPPRFSGLQFPNYSSELNVNALELDDSALYLCASSDEEDRGASGANVLTFGAGSRLTVL.

This chain links TRBV18 with TRBJ2-7; D is perhaps TRBD1 (6 bases). The V and J ends lost 6 bases and 5 bases respectively, with 14 bases between them. The CDR3 has 13 residues. CDR1 and CDR2 (germline): KGHSH, LQKENI. CDR3 protein: CASSHRDPDEQYF. The CDR3 nucleotides read TGTGCCAGCTCGCACAGGGACCCCGACGAGCAGTACTTC.

This sequence joins TRBV25-1 and TRBJ1-6; 7 nucleotides agree with TRBD1. The CDR3 sequence is 14 residues long. After removal of 6 bases from V and 7 bases from J, the junction contained 6 bases not matched to a gene. Germline lookup yields CDR1 MGHDK and CDR2 SYGVNS. CDR3 in DNA: TGTGCCAGCAGGACCGGGACAGAGAATTCACCCCTCCACTTT. It yields the protein CASRTGTENSPLHF.

The chain links TRBV13 to TRBJ2-3; 12 bases are shared with TRBD2. CDR1 is PRHDT and CDR2 is FYEKMQ in the germline V gene (reference sequence). This CDR3 comprises 17 residues. V lost 2 bases, J lost 2 bases, and 5 bases stayed unmatched. CDR3 nucleotides: TGTGCCAGCAGCTTAAGGCTAGCGGGGGGGCCCACAGATACGCAGTATTTT. Its translation is CASSLRLAGGPTDTQYF.